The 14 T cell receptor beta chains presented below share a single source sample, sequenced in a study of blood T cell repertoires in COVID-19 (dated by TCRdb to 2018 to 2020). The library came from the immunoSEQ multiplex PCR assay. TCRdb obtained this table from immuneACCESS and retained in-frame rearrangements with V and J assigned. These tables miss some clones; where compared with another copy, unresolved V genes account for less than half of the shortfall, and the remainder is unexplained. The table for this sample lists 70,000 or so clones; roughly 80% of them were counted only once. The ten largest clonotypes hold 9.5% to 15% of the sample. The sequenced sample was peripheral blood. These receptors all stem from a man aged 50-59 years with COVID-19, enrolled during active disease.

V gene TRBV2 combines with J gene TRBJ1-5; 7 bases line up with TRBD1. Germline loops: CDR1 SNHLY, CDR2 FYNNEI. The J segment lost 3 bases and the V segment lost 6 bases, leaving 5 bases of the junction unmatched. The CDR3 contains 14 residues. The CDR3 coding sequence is TGTGCCAGCAGACACAGGGGCGACAATCAGCCCCAGCATTTT. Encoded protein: CASRHRGDNQPQHF.

In DNA form, the CDR3 reads TGTGCCAGCAAAGGGGACTATAATTCACCCCTCCACTTT. It specifies CASKGDYNSPLHF. The chain employs TRBV6-4 and TRBJ1-6; maybe TRBD1 (5 bases). Trimming shortened V by 7 bases and J by 3 bases, and 7 bases separated the two germline ends. Per the germline V gene, CDR1 is MRHNA and CDR2 is SNTAGT. The length of the CDR3 is 13 residues.

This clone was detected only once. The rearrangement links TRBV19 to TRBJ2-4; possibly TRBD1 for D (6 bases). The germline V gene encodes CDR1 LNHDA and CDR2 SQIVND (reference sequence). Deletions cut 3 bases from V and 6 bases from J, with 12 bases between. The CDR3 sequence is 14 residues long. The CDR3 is CASSMSIQGNIQYF. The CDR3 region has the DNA TGTGCCAGTAGTATGTCGATACAGGGAAACATTCAGTACTTC.

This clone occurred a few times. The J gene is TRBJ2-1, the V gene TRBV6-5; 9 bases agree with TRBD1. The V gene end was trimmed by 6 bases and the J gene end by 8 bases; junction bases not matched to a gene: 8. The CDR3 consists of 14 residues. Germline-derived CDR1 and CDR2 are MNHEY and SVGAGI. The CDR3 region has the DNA TGTGCCAGCAGCACGGGACAGGGAGGCCATGAGCAGTTCTTC. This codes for CASSTGQGGHEQFF.

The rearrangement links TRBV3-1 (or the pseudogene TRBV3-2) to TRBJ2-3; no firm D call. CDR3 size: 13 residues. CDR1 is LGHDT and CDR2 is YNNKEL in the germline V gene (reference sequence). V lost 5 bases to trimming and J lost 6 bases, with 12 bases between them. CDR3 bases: TGTGCCAGCAGCGGAGAAAGTCCGGATACGCAGTATTTT. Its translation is CASSGESPDTQYF.

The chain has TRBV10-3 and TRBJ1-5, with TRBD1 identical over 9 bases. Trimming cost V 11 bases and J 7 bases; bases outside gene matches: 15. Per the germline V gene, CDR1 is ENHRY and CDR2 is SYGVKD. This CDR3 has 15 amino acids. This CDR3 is CAVSGGQGETQPQHF. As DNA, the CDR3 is TGTGCCGTATCTGGGGGACAGGGCGAGACCCAGCCCCAGCATTTT.

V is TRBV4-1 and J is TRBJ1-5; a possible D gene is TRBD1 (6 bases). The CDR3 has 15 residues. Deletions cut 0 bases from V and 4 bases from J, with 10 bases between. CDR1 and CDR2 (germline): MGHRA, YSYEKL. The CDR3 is CASSQDPGENQPQHF. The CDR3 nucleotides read TGCGCCAGCAGCCAAGATCCAGGGGAGAATCAGCCCCAGCATTTT.

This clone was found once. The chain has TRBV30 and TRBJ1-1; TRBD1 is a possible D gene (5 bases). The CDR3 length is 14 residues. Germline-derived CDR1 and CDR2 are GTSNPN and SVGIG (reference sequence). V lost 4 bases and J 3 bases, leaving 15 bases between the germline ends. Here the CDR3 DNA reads TGTGCCTGGAATTGGGGGGTGGAGGACACTGAAGCTTTCTTT. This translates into CAWNWGVEDTEAFF.

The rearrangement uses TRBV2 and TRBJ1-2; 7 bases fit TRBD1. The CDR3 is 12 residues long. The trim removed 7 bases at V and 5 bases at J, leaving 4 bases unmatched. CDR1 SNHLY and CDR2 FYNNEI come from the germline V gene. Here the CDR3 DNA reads TGTGCCAGCACAAGACAGGGATATGGCTACACCTTC. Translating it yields CASTRQGYGYTF.

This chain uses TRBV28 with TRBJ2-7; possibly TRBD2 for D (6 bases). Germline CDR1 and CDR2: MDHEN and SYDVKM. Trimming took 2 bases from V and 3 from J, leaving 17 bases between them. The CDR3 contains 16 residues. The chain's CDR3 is CASSLMRGWGVYEQYF. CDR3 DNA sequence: TGTGCCAGCAGTTTAATGCGGGGATGGGGGGTCTACGAGCAGTACTTC.

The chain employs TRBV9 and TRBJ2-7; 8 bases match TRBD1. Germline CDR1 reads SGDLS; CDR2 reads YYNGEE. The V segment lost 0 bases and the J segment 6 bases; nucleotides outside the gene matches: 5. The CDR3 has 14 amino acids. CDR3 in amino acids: CASSVGGRGREQYF. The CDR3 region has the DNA TGTGCCAGCAGCGTAGGTGGCAGGGGGCGCGAGCAGTACTTC.

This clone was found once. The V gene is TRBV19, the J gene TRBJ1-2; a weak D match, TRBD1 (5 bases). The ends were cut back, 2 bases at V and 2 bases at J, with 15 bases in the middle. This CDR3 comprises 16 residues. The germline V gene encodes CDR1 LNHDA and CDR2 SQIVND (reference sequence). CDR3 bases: TGTGCCAGTAGTATATTTGGGGGGACGGAAAACTATGGCTACACCTTC. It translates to CASSIFGGTENYGYTF.

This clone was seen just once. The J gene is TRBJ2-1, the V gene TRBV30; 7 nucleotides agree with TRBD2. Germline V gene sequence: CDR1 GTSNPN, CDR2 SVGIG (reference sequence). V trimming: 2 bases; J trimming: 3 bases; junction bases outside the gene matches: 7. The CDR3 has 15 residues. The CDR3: CAWSRGGSDYNEQFF. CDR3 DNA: TGTGCCTGGAGTCGTGGCGGGAGTGACTACAATGAGCAGTTCTTC.

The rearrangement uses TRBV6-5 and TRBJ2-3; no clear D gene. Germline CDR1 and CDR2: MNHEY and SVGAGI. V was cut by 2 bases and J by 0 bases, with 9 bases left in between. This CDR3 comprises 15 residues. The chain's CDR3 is CASSYKPGSTDTQYF. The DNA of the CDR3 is TGTGCCAGCAGTTACAAGCCAGGCAGCACAGATACGCAGTATTTT.